These 5 T cell receptor beta chains share one sample of origin, sequenced in a study of response to subunit inactivated influenza vaccine. TCRdb reprocessed the RT-PCR reads via MiXCR and lists one record per CDR3 protein. The data hold about 650,000 distinct CDR3 sequences, with 12% to 15% observed a single time. Sequences were derived from PBMCs from blood, sampled 14 days before vaccination. These receptors all come from a man in his fifties who received an inactivated influenza vaccine.

This clonotype was observed a few times. Its ends do not fully match the called genes, so a read error is possible. V gene TRBV7-2 combines with J gene TRBJ2-7, with D perhaps given as TRBD1 or TRBD2 (5 bases each). Germline V gives CDR1 SGHTA, CDR2 FQGNSA. This CDR3 is built from 16 residues. The CDR3 DNA reads as TGTGCCAGCAGCTTAGTGGGACGGAGCCAAAAGTACGTGCAGTACTTC. Translated, it gives CASSLVGRSQKYVQYF.

This clonotype turned up a few times. The chain employs TRBV6-6 and TRBJ2-7; D is undetermined. The CDR3 totals 13 residues. The V end was cut by 6 bases, the J end by 2 bases, with 11 bases between. From germline, CDR1 is MNHNY and CDR2 SVGAGI (reference sequence). The CDR3 sequence: CASRTLGTYEQYF. The CDR3, as DNA: TGTGCCAGCAGAACACTGGGAACCTACGAGCAGTACTTC.

This clonotype appeared a few times. This rearrangement joins TRBV12-3 or TRBV12-4 to TRBJ1-6; TRBD1 might be the D (6 bases). There are 16 residues in the CDR3. Trimming removed 2 bases at V and 6 bases at J, with 14 bases between. The CDR3 protein is CASSLTSAGANSPLHF. As DNA, the CDR3 is TGTGCCAGCAGTTTAACTTCGGCAGGGGCTAATTCACCCCTCCACTTT.

This clonotype has just a few counts. The rearrangement joins TRBV10-3 to TRBJ1-6; 8 nucleotides agree with TRBD1. This CDR3 contains 15 residues. Looked up from germline, CDR1 is ENHRY and CDR2 is SYGVKD. The ends lost 7 bases at V and 6 bases at J; junction bases unmatched: 8. In DNA, the CDR3 is TGTGCCATCAACGACAGGGGATTAGGTAATTCACCCCTCCACTTT. This codes for CAINDRGLGNSPLHF.

This chain uses TRBV6-5 with TRBJ2-1; 13 bases line up with TRBD2. Trimming removed 4 bases from V and 8 bases from J; junction bases left unmatched: 8. The CDR3 covers 16 residues. Germline V CDR1 and CDR2: MNHEY, SVGAGI. The CDR3 region is CASSLRRLAGGYEQFF. CDR3 nucleotides: TGTGCCAGCAGTTTACGTCGACTAGCGGGAGGTTATGAGCAGTTCTTC.